This TCR beta chain was recorded in a study of ipilimumab plus nivolumab after autologous stem cell transplantation. Study summary: Typical patient got a handful of ipilimumab doses and fewer than 10 nivolumab doses (median).

Checkpoint therapy with ipilimumab 1 mg/kg began 14 to 28 days after transplant. This CDR3 is 12 amino acids long. V lost 6 bases to trimming and J lost 9 bases, with 12 bases between them. Germline CDR1 and CDR2: LNHDA and SQIVND (reference sequence). In its sample, this clone was seen once. Antigen unknown. Libraries were prepared by immunoSEQ multiplex PCR; TCRdb keeps only in-frame clonotypes and omits some of them. The sample holds about 16,000 clones, 75% to 85% seen once. General study points: Per the authors, repertoire, Treg and microbiota data justify further study.

The receptor's source is a male donor with diffuse large B-cell lymphoma. The chain recombines TRBV19 with TRBJ2-1, with D tentatively TRBD2 (5 bases). This specimen consisted of PBMCs, obtained in a trial of ipilimumab plus nivolumab as post-transplant consolidation. CDR3 DNA sequence: TGTGCCAGTAGCCCCGTACGGGGTGAGCAGTTCTTC. Its translation: CASSPVRGEQFF.